The T cell receptor (beta chain) described here comes from a study of Tregs in tolerant kidney transplant recipients. Looking at the study overall: Recipients received nonmyeloablative bone marrow transplants from related graft donors, with transient mixed chimerism.

Regarding this clone: Antigen: not known. From the germline J gene comes the end of the CDR3, since the read stops 3 residues before it.

The table came from immunoSEQ multiplex PCR; TCRdb's copy has only in-frame clones and leaves some out. This specimen shows 45,000 to 55,000 clones; the ten leading clones hold about 0.85%. General observations from the study: Validation in larger populations is needed because few patients were studied. Tolerant patients' donor-specific Tregs expanded beyond overall Tregs, suggesting antigen-driven growth. This study did not directly address biological reproducibility.

CDR1 is DFQATT and CDR2 is SNEGSKA in the germline V gene (reference sequence). This CDR3 spans 14 amino acids. The junction had 6 bases not matched to a gene; V was cut back by 5 bases and J by 3 bases. The sequenced sample was CD4+ T cells from blood, obtained before the transplant. The receptor was isolated from a human donor who received a combined kidney and bone marrow transplant. The rearrangement joins TRBV20-1 to TRBJ2-3, with TRBD2 matching 9 bases. The sequenced part of the CDR3 DNA is TGCAGTGCTGATAGCGGGAGCGGAACAGATACG. It specifies CSADSGSGTDT. The whole CDR3 sequence is CSADSGSGTDTQYF.